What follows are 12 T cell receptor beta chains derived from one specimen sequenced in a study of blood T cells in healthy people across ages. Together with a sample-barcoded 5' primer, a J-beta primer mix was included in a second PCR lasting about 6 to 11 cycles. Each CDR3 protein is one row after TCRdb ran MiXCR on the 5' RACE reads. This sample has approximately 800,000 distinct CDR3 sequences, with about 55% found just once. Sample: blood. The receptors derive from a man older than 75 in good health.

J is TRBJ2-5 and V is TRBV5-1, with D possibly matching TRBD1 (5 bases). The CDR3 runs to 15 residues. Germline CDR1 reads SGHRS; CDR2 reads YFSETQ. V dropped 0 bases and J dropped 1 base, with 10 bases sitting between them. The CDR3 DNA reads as TGCGCCAGCAGCTTGGTAGGACACAGCCAAGAGACCCAGTACTTC. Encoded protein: CASSLVGHSQETQYF.

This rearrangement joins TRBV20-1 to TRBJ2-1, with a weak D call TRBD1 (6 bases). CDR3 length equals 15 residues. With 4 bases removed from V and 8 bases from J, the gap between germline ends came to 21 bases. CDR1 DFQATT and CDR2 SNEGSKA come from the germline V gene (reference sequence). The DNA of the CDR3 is TGCAGTGCTATCTCAGGGGCTACCCAACGGGATGAGCAGTTCTTC. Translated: CSAISGATQRDEQFF.

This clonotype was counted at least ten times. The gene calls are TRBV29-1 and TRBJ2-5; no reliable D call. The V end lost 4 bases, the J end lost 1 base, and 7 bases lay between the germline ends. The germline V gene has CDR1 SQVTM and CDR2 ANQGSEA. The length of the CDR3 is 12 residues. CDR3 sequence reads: CSVAQGQETQYF. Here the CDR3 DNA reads TGCAGCGTTGCCCAAGGCCAAGAGACCCAGTACTTC.

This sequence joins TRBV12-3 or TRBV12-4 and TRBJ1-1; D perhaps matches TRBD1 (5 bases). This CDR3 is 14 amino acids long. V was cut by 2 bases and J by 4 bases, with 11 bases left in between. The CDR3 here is CASSLIGGGTEAFF. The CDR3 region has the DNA TGTGCCAGCAGTTTAATCGGGGGAGGCACTGAAGCTTTCTTT.

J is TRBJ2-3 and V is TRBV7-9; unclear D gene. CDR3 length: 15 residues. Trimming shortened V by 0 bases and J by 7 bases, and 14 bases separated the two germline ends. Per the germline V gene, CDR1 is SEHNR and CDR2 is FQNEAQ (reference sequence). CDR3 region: CASSLAGVSANTQYF. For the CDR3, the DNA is TGTGCCAGCAGCTTAGCCGGAGTCTCCGCCAATACGCAGTATTTT. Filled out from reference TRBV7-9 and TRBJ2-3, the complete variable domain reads DTGVSQNPRHKITKRGQNVTFRCDPISEHNRLYWYRQTLGQGPEFLTYFQNEAQLEKSRLLSDRFSAERPKGSFSTLEIQRTEQGDSAMYLCASSLAGVSANTQYFGPGTRLTVL.

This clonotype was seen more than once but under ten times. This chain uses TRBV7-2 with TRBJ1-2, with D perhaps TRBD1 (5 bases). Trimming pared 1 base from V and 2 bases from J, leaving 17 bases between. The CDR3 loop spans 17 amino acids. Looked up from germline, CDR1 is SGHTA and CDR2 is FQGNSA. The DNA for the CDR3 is TGTGCCAGCAGCTTAGTCGTAGGGCAGGGAACCAACTATGGCTACACCTTC. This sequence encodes CASSLVVGQGTNYGYTF.

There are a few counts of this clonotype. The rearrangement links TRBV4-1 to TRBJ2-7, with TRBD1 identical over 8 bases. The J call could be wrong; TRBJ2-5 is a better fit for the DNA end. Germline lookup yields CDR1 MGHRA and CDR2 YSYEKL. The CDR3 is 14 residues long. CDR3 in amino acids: CASSLGQGTETQYF. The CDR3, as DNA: TGCGCCAGCAGCCTAGGACAGGGAACGGAGACCCAGTACTTC.

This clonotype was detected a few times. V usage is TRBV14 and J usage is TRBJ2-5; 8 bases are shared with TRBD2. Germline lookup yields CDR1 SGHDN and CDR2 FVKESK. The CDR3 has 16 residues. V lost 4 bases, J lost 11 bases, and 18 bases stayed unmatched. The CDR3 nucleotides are TGTGCCAGCAGCCGATTGGCGGGAGGCCCCTACAATGAGCAGTACTTC. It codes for CASSRLAGGPYNEQYF.

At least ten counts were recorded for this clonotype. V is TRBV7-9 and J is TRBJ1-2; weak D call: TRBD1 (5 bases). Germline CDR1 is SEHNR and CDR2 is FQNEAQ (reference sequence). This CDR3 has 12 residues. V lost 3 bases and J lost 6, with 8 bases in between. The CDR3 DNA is TGTGCCAGCAGCTTGAAGGGGAATGGCTACACCTTC. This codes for CASSLKGNGYTF.

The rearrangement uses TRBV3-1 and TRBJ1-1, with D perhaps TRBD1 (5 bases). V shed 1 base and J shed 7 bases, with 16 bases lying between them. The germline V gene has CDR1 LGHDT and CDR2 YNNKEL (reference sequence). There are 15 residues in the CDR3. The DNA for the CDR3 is TGTGCCAGCAGCCAAGGACAGTTTCGAGGAGGTGAAGCTTTCTTT. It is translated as CASSQGQFRGGEAFF.

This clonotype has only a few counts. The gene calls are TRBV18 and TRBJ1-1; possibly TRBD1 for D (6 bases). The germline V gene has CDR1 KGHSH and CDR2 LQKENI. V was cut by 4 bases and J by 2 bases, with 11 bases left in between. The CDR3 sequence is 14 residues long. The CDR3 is CASSLTGLNTEAFF. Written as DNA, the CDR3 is TGTGCCAGCTCACTTACAGGGCTCAACACTGAAGCTTTCTTT.

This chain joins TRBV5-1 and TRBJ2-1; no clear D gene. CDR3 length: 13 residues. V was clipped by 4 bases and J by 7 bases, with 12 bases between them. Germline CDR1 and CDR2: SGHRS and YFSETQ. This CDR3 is CASSGVPGNEQFF. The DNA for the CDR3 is TGCGCCAGCAGCGGGGTCCCCGGGAATGAGCAGTTCTTC. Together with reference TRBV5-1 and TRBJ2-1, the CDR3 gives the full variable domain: KAGVTQTPRYLIKTRGQQVTLSCSPISGHRSVSWYQQTPGQGLQFLFEYFSETQRNKGNFPGRFSGRQFSNSRSEMNVSTLELGDSALYLCASSGVPGNEQFFGPGTRLTVL.